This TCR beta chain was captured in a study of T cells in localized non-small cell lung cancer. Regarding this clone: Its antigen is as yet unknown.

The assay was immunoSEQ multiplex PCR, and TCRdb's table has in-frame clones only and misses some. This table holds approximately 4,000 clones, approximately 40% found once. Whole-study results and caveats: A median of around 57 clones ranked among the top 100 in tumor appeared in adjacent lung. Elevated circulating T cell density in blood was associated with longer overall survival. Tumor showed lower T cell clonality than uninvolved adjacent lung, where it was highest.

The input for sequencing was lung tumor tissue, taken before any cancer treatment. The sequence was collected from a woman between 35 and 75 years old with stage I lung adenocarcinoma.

The chain's CDR3 is CASSPPLVYEQYF. The CDR3 bases are TGTGCCAGCTCACCGCCCTTAGTATACGAGCAGTACTTC. V gene TRBV18 combines with J gene TRBJ2-7, with D unclear. Trimming took off 3 bases at V and 4 bases at J, with 10 bases between the two ends. Germline V CDR1 and CDR2: KGHSH, LQKENI. This CDR3 region has 13 residues. Together with reference TRBV18 and TRBJ2-7, the CDR3 gives the full variable domain: NAGVMQNPRHLVRRRGQEARLRCSPMKGHSHVYWYRQLPEEGLKFMVYLQKENIIDESGMPKERFSAEFPKEGPSILRIQQVVRGDSAAYFCASSPPLVYEQYFGPGTRLTVT.